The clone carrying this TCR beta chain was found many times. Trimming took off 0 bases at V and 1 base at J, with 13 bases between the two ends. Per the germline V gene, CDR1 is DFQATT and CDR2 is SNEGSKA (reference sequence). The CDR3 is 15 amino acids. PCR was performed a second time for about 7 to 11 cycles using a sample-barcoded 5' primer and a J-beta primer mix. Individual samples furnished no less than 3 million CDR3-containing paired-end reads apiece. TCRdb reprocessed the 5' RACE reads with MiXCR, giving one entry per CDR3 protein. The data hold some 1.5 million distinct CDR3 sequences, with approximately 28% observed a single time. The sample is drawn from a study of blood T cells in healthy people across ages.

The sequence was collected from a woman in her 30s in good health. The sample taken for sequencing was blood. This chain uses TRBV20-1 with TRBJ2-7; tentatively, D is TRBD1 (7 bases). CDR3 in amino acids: CSARDRAGGSYEQYF. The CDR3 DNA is TGCAGTGCTAGAGATCGGGCAGGGGGGTCCTACGAGCAGTACTTC.